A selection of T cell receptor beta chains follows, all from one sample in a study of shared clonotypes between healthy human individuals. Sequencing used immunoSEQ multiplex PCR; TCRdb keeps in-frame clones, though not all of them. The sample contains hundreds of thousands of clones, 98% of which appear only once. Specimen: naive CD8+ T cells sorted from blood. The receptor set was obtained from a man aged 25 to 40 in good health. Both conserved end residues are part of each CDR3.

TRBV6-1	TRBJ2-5	CASEEATGGQETQYF
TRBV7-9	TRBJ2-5	CASSYQETQYF
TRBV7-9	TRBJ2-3	CASSPRDRGTDTQYF
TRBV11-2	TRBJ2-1	CASSLDPSVNYNEQFF
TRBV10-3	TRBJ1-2	CAISGGSDNYGYTF
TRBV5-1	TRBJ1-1	CASSLDLRFEAFF
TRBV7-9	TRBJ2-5	CASSLGTGTQETQYF
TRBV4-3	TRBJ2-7	CASSLMLGRYEQYF
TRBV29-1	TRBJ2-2	CSGAKTNTGELFF
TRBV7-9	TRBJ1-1	CASSPGRITEAFF
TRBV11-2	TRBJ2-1	CASSLRVGATSYNEQFF
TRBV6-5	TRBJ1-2	CASSYNRVNYGYTF
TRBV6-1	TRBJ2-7	CASSEVVRGTYEQYF
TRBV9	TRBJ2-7	CASSVTGTGGDEQYF
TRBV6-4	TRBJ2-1	CASTPGEGQKYEQFF
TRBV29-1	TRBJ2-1	CSVEVGRAAPYNEQFF
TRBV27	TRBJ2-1	CASSRRLASYNEQFF
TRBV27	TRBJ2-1	CASRITSGRRSSSYNEQFF
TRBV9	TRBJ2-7	CASSPSPGYEQYF
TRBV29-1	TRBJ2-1	CSASPWGRGYNEQFF
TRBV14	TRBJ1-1	CASSQGGTVTRNTEAFF
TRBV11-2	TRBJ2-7	CASNQAGGGYEQYF
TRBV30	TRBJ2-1	CAWSDAGLADNEQFF
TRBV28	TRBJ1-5	CASSLAVWRDREDQPQHF
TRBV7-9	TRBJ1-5	CASSLENSQQPQHF
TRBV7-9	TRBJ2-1	CASSHSSGAYVYNEQFF
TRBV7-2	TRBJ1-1	CASSLGDRVGTEAFF
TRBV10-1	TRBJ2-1	CASSLDWGSYNEQFF
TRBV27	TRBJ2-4	CASSLFSGGKNIQYF
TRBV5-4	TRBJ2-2	CASSFLGQSGGELFF
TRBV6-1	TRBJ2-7	CASSDEATGLGIYEQYF
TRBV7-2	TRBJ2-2	CASSLDISNTGELFF
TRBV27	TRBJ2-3	CASQALAGGLSDTQYF
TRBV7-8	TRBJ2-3	CASSSPKADTDTQYF
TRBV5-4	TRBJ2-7	CASTRQGREQYF
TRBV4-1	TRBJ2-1	CASSPLAGGPSYNEQFF
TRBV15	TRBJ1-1	CATSSLSSAEAFF
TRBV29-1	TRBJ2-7	CSVVAGGGEQYF
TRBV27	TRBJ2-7	CASSSGTSITYEQYF
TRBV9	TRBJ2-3	CASSVAITDTQYF